Presented here are 27 T cell receptor beta chains from one specimen sequenced in a study of blood T cell repertoires in COVID-19. Sequencing was performed with immunoSEQ multiplex PCR; in TCRdb, only in-frame clones are kept and a portion is missing. The sample has around 200,000 clones, roughly 78% seen once. The material sequenced was peripheral blood. These receptor sequences come from an elderly woman with active or convalescent COVID-19.

The chain combines TRBV18 with TRBJ2-1; D is perhaps TRBD2 (5 bases). The length of the CDR3 is 15 residues. V was pared by 0 bases and J by 6 bases, with 12 bases between. CDR1 and CDR2 (germline): KGHSH, LQKENI. CDR3 protein: CASSPPGSLGNEQFF. The CDR3 DNA follows: TGTGCCAGCTCACCACCGGGGAGTCTCGGCAATGAGCAGTTCTTC.

The CDR3 is CASSRIASGGLKETQYF. The CDR3 DNA reads as TGTGCCAGCAGCCGTATAGCTAGCGGGGGACTCAAAGAGACCCAGTACTTC. The V and J genes are TRBV3-1 (or the pseudogene TRBV3-2) and TRBJ2-5; 10 bases align to TRBD2. The germline gives CDR1 LGHDT, CDR2 YNNKEL (reference sequence). CDR3 length: 17 residues. With V trimmed by 4 bases and J by 3 bases, 11 bases remained unmatched.

This clone has a handful of counts. The chain is built from TRBV5-1 and TRBJ2-7, with 9 bases aligning to TRBD1. V lost 1 base and J lost 6; bases outside the gene matches: 8. Germline V CDR1 and CDR2: SGHRS, YFSETQ. The CDR3 loop spans 15 amino acids. CDR3 coding DNA: TGCGCCAGCAGCTTGATCCCGGGACAGGGCCCCGAGCAGTACTTC. This translates into CASSLIPGQGPEQYF.

The sample holds one count of this clone. V and J are TRBV5-4 and TRBJ2-1, with TRBD2 matching 8 bases. The V gene end was trimmed by 1 base and the J gene end by 2 bases; junction bases not matched to a gene: 2. This CDR3 has 15 residues. CDR1 is SGHNT, CDR2 YYREEE, per germline (reference sequence). CDR3 sequence (DNA): TGTGCCAGCAGCTTGTTCGGGGGGGCCTACAATGAGCAGTTCTTC. Amino acid sequence: CASSLFGGAYNEQFF.

This chain uses TRBV28 with TRBJ1-6, with TRBD1 matching 8 bases. V shed 2 bases, J shed 4 bases, and the junction held 7 bases outside the gene matches. CDR1 is MDHEN, CDR2 SYDVKM, per germline. The CDR3 runs to 17 residues. DNA for the CDR3: TGTGCCAGCAGTTTAGACAGGGGAGTAGGGTATAATTCACCCCTCCACTTT. This sequence encodes CASSLDRGVGYNSPLHF. Variable domain in full (rest from reference TRBV28 and TRBJ1-6): DVKVTQSSRYLVKRTGEKVFLECVQDMDHENMFWYRQDPGLGLRLIYFSYDVKMKEKGDIPEGYSVSREKKERFSLILESASTNQTSMYLCASSLDRGVGYNSPLHFGNGTRLTVT.

The chain couples TRBV6-5 to TRBJ2-5; D gene uncertain. Trimming took off 4 bases at V and 0 bases at J, with 6 bases between the two ends. This CDR3 spans 13 amino acids. From germline, CDR1 is MNHEY and CDR2 SVGAGI. The CDR3 region has the DNA TGTGCCAGCAGTTTGTCAGACCAAGAGACCCAGTACTTC. Amino acids: CASSLSDQETQYF.

This clone occurred a few times. This chain joins TRBV7-3 and TRBJ2-2; TRBD1 might be the D (6 bases). The germline V gene encodes CDR1 SGHTA and CDR2 FQGTGA. Between the trimmed V and J ends, which lost 5 bases and 0 bases, there was a span of 10 bases. The CDR3 contains 15 residues. The CDR3 DNA is TGTGCCAGCAGCCCGGGACATTCGAACACCGGGGAGCTGTTTTTT. It encodes CASSPGHSNTGELFF. Looking up the rest from reference TRBV7-3 and TRBJ2-2 gives the full variable domain: GAGVSQTPSNKVTEKGKYVELRCDPISGHTALYWYRQSLGQGPEFLIYFQGTGAADDSGLPNDRFFAVRPEGSVSTLKIQRTERGDSAVYLCASSPGHSNTGELFFGEGSRLTVL.

This chain connects TRBV6-5 to TRBJ2-7; D possibly corresponds to TRBD1 (6 bases). The CDR3 sequence is 13 residues long. The germline V gene has CDR1 MNHEY and CDR2 SVGAGI. Between the trimmed V and J ends, which lost 5 bases and 2 bases, there was a span of 10 bases. CDR3 sequence (DNA): TGTGCCAGCAGTAGGTCAGGGGCCTACGAGCAGTACTTC. As protein: CASSRSGAYEQYF.

This clone appeared once. V and J are TRBV5-1 and TRBJ2-3, with D possibly matching TRBD2 (7 bases). CDR1 is SGHRS and CDR2 is YFSETQ in the germline V gene. The CDR3 spans 15 residues. V was cut by 4 bases and J by 5 bases, with 17 bases left in between. CDR3 in DNA: TGCGCCAGCAGCCCCCGGGGGGCACTGGGAGATACGCAGTATTTT. As protein: CASSPRGALGDTQYF.

Only one count was recorded for this clone. This rearrangement joins TRBV9 to TRBJ1-2; D is uncertain. V was cut by 4 bases and J by 0 bases, with 13 bases left in between. The CDR3 totals 15 residues. Germline V gene sequence: CDR1 SGDLS, CDR2 YYNGEE. The CDR3 sequence is CASSPWETTNYGYTF. The CDR3 DNA sequence: TGTGCCAGCAGCCCTTGGGAGACCACTAACTATGGCTACACCTTC. The full variable domain, with the rest looked up from reference TRBV9 and TRBJ1-2, is DSGVTQTPKHLITATGQRVTLRCSPRSGDLSVYWYQQSLDQGLQFLIQYYNGEERAKGNILERFSAQQFPDLHSELNLSSLELGDSALYFCASSPWETTNYGYTFGSGTRLTVV.

There are a few counts of this clone. V is TRBV4-1 and J is TRBJ2-3; possibly TRBD1 for D (6 bases). CDR3 length: 15 amino acids. Trimming removed 1 base from V and 3 bases from J, with 11 bases in between. Germline values: CDR1 MGHRA, CDR2 YSYEKL. The chain's CDR3 is CASSQVRGSTDTQYF. The CDR3 DNA reads as TGCGCCAGCAGCCAAGTCAGGGGATCTACAGATACGCAGTATTTT.

This clone was seen at least ten times. This chain links TRBV28 with TRBJ2-7; a weak D match, TRBD2 (6 bases). V shed 8 bases and J shed 2 bases, with 13 bases lying between them. Germline CDR1 reads MDHEN; CDR2 reads SYDVKM. This CDR3 contains 13 residues. Here the CDR3 reads CASWRDGAYEQYF. In DNA, the CDR3 is TGTGCCAGCTGGCGGGACGGTGCCTACGAGCAGTACTTC.

The rearrangement joins TRBV27 to TRBJ2-7, with TRBD1 matching over 11 bases. V gave up 5 bases and J gave up 3 bases; unmatched junction bases: 6. Germline values: CDR1 MNHEY, CDR2 SMNVEV (reference sequence). The CDR3 runs to 15 residues. CDR3 protein: CASSRPGTGGYEQYF. CDR3 DNA: TGTGCCAGCAGTCGTCCTGGGACAGGGGGCTACGAGCAGTACTTC.

The rearrangement uses TRBV24-1 and TRBJ1-3, with unresolved D. Germline V CDR1 and CDR2: KGHDR, SFDVKD. The CDR3 contains 15 residues. V lost 5 bases and J lost 0, with 10 bases in between. For the CDR3, the DNA is TGTGCCACCAGTGGATCAAGAGCCTCTGGAAACACCATATATTTT. Its translation is CATSGSRASGNTIYF.

The table lists this clone with a few counts. The chain is built from TRBV6-5 and TRBJ1-2; 7 bases line up with TRBD1. In germline, CDR1 is MNHEY, CDR2 SVGAGI. The CDR3 totals 15 residues. The trim removed 0 bases at V and 7 bases at J, leaving 8 bases unmatched. The CDR3, as DNA: TGTGCCAGCAGTTACTCGGCAGGGGGAGGTCGTGGCTACACCTTC. Amino acid sequence: CASSYSAGGGRGYTF.

The CDR3 reads CASSLGQGRDIQYF. The DNA for the CDR3 is TGTGCCAGCAGCTTAGGACAGGGCCGGGACATTCAGTACTTC. The chain links TRBV7-2 to TRBJ2-4; TRBD1 matches at 7 bases. Germline V gene sequence: CDR1 SGHTA, CDR2 FQGNSA. The V segment lost 1 base and the J segment 8 bases; nucleotides outside the gene matches: 5. CDR3 size: 14 residues.

The chain uses TRBV28 and TRBJ1-1; 8 nucleotides align to TRBD1. Germline assignment: CDR1 MDHEN and CDR2 SYDVKM. CDR3 length: 15 residues. V dropped 4 bases and J dropped 2; count of bases not matched to a gene: 6. The CDR3, as DNA: TGTGCCAGCAGTTCCGGGGACAGGCCCAACACTGAAGCTTTCTTT. It specifies CASSSGDRPNTEAFF.

The rearrangement uses TRBV13 and TRBJ1-2; 7 bases agree with TRBD1. Per the germline V gene, CDR1 is PRHDT and CDR2 is FYEKMQ (reference sequence). V shed 0 bases and J 4 bases; nucleotides not matched to a gene: 5. The length of the CDR3 is 15 residues. The CDR3 spells CASSLGDRTAYGYTF. DNA of the CDR3: TGTGCCAGCAGCTTAGGGGACAGGACCGCCTATGGCTACACCTTC. Filled out from reference TRBV13 and TRBJ1-2, the complete variable domain reads AAGVIQSPRHLIKEKRETATLKCYPIPRHDTVYWYQQGPGQDPQFLISFYEKMQSDKGSIPDRFSAQQFSDYHSELNMSSLELGDSALYFCASSLGDRTAYGYTFGSGTRLTVV.

V is TRBV5-5 and J is TRBJ2-7; possible D gene TRBD1, 5 bases. CDR3 length: 15 amino acids. Between the trimmed V and J ends, which lost 2 bases and 5 bases, there was a span of 17 bases. Germline V gene lookup returns CDR1 SGHKS and CDR2 YYEKEE (reference sequence). CDR3 sequence reads: CASSLSATPRDEQYF. CDR3 DNA: TGTGCCAGCAGCTTAAGTGCTACCCCCAGGGACGAGCAGTACTTC.

The chain employs TRBV7-9 and TRBJ1-5; D unclear. The CDR3 length is 13 residues. The V gene's germline CDR1 is SEHNR and CDR2 FQNEAQ (reference sequence). With 5 bases removed from V and 6 bases from J, the gap between germline ends came to 11 bases. The CDR3 protein is CASSRMSGQPQHF. For the CDR3, the DNA is TGTGCCAGCAGCCGCATGTCGGGTCAGCCCCAGCATTTT.

V is TRBV21-1 and J is TRBJ2-1; whether TRBD2, the table's D call, matches the DNA was not checked. TRBV21-1 is deemed a pseudogene. The CDR3 runs to 19 residues. CDR3 sequence reads: CASSMTSGGAGSSYNEQFF. CDR3 nucleotide sequence: TGTGCCAGCAGTATGACTAGCGGGGGGGCAGGGAGCTCCTACAATGAGCAGTTCTTC.

The chain recombines TRBV28 with TRBJ2-2, with D maybe TRBD1 (5 bases). Germline lookup yields CDR1 MDHEN and CDR2 SYDVKM. The CDR3 covers 16 residues. The V end lost 2 bases, the J end lost 0 bases, and 10 bases lay between the germline ends. The CDR3 DNA is TGTGCCAGCAGTTTAACGACAGCCTCGAACACCGGGGAGCTGTTTTTT. As protein: CASSLTTASNTGELFF.

This clone appeared a single time. V usage is TRBV4-1 and J usage is TRBJ1-2; 8 nucleotides line up with TRBD1. CDR1 and CDR2 from the germline V gene are MGHRA and YSYEKL. The V and J ends lost 0 bases and 2 bases, in that order; junction bases with no gene match: 2. The CDR3 has 15 residues. DNA for the CDR3: TGCGCCAGCAGCCAAGAACAGGGGGAAAACTATGGCTACACCTTC. Translation gives CASSQEQGENYGYTF.

The genes are TRBV3-1 (or the pseudogene TRBV3-2) and TRBJ1-6; D not certain. Trimming cost V 2 bases and J 5 bases, with 19 bases left between them. The length of the CDR3 is 18 residues. Per the germline V gene, CDR1 is LGHDT and CDR2 is YNNKEL (reference sequence). The CDR3 here is CASSQPGSGLRNNSPLHF. CDR3 sequence (DNA): TGTGCCAGCAGCCAACCTGGGTCCGGACTAAGAAATAATTCACCCCTCCACTTT.

The chain uses TRBV6-6 and TRBJ1-4; D remains ambiguous. The length of the CDR3 is 11 residues. Germline CDR1 MNHNY, CDR2 SVGAGI (reference sequence). Deletions cut 5 bases from V and 7 bases from J, with 5 bases between. The CDR3 region has the DNA TGTGCCAGCAGTCCGGGTGAAAAACTGTTTTTT. It codes for CASSPGEKLFF.

The J gene is TRBJ2-5, the V gene TRBV28, with 12 nucleotides matching TRBD2. Trimming removed 5 bases from V and 3 bases from J; junction bases left unmatched: 7. Germline V gene lookup returns CDR1 MDHEN and CDR2 SYDVKM. CDR3 size: 16 residues. CDR3 protein: CASSTNLAGGKETQYF. CDR3 nucleotides: TGTGCCAGCAGTACAAACCTAGCGGGGGGGAAAGAGACCCAGTACTTC.

The CDR3 bases are TGTGCCAGCAGTCCCGCGTTCGCCGAGCAGTACTTC. Translating gives CASSPAFAEQYF. This chain connects TRBV6-6 to TRBJ2-7; no clear D gene. Trimming took 5 bases from V and 6 from J, leaving 11 bases between them. Germline CDR1 MNHNY, CDR2 SVGAGI (reference sequence). CDR3 length: 12 residues.